These T cell receptor beta chains were read from a single sample in a study of beta chain features in type 1 diabetes. This table comes from immunoSEQ multiplex PCR, and its TCRdb copy is limited to in-frame clones, with some not included. Counted here are over 300,000 clones, less than 9.5% occurring once; the ten biggest clones make up 0.44%. Sequenced: central memory CD4+ T cells from blood. Source of these receptors: a woman between 18 and 29 years old in good health. The CDR3 runs from the conserved cysteine through the conserved F or W. The D gene is left open where the match is weak. Some rows mark clone size as missing; the rest say once, few, many or name a class of expanded clone.

CDR3aa: CATNRDPSYEQYF
CDR3nt: TGTGCCACCAACAGGGATCCCTCCTACGAGCAGTACTTC
d_gene: -
abundance: few
v_gene: TRBV6-5
j_gene: TRBJ2-7

CDR3aa: CASSLMAPDTQYF
CDR3nt: TGTGCCAGCAGCTTAATGGCCCCAGATACGCAGTATTTT
d_gene: -
abundance: -
v_gene: TRBV7-2
j_gene: TRBJ2-3

CDR3aa: CASSMDREYQPQHF
CDR3nt: TGTGCCAGCAGCATGGACAGGGAATATCAGCCCCAGCATTTT
d_gene: TRBD1
abundance: few
v_gene: TRBV7-2
j_gene: TRBJ1-5

CDR3aa: CASSFGLAGNRGDTQYF
CDR3nt: TGCGCCAGCAGCTTCGGACTAGCGGGCAACCGGGGAGATACGCAGTATTTT
d_gene: TRBD2
abundance: few
v_gene: TRBV5-1
j_gene: TRBJ2-3

CDR3aa: CASSPFPRGPNEQFF
CDR3nt: TGTGCCAGCAGCCCCTTTCCCCGGGGGCCCAATGAGCAGTTCTTC
d_gene: -
abundance: -
v_gene: TRBV7-3
j_gene: TRBJ2-1

CDR3aa: CASSPRDRGFGELFF
CDR3nt: TGTGCCAGCAGTCCACGGGACAGGGGGTTCGGGGAGCTGTTTTTT
d_gene: TRBD1
abundance: few
v_gene: TRBV2
j_gene: TRBJ2-2

CDR3aa: CASSWDAPGELFF
CDR3nt: TGCGCCAGCAGCTGGGACGCTCCGGGGGAGCTGTTTTTT
d_gene: -
abundance: -
v_gene: TRBV5-1
j_gene: TRBJ2-2

CDR3aa: CASSRTGGREQYF
CDR3nt: TGTGCCAGCAGTCGGACAGGGGGCCGGGAGCAGTACTTC
d_gene: TRBD1
abundance: -
v_gene: TRBV7-9
j_gene: TRBJ2-7

CDR3aa: CASSSISYGYTF
CDR3nt: TGTGCCAGCAGCTCTATTAGCTATGGCTACACCTTC
d_gene: -
abundance: few
v_gene: TRBV9
j_gene: TRBJ1-2

CDR3aa: CASSKAPGDYEQYF
CDR3nt: TGTGCCAGCAGCAAAGCGCCAGGGGACTACGAGCAGTACTTC
d_gene: -
abundance: few
v_gene: TRBV21-1
j_gene: TRBJ2-7

CDR3aa: CASSEGHRETQYF
CDR3nt: TGCGCCAGCAGCGAAGGACATCGAGAGACCCAGTACTTC
d_gene: -
abundance: few
v_gene: TRBV5-1
j_gene: TRBJ2-5

CDR3aa: CASSLDPDTQYF
CDR3nt: TGTGCCAGCAGCTTGGACCCAGATACGCAGTATTTT
d_gene: -
abundance: -
v_gene: TRBV5-8
j_gene: TRBJ2-3

CDR3aa: CASSLRNPGKETQYF
CDR3nt: TGTGCCAGCAGCTTGAGAAACCCAGGGAAAGAGACCCAGTACTTC
d_gene: -
abundance: many
v_gene: TRBV7-6
j_gene: TRBJ2-5

CDR3aa: CAISKGGSADTQYF
CDR3nt: TGTGCCATCAGTAAGGGCGGGAGTGCAGATACGCAGTATTTT
d_gene: TRBD2
abundance: many
v_gene: TRBV10-3
j_gene: TRBJ2-3

CDR3aa: CASSPAFGYGYTF
CDR3nt: TGTGCCAGCAGCCCAGCCTTCGGCTATGGCTACACCTTC
d_gene: -
abundance: many
v_gene: TRBV14
j_gene: TRBJ1-2

CDR3aa: CASSLDLLAGEKHF
CDR3nt: TGTGCCAGCAGCTTGGACCTACTAGCGGGCGAAAAGCACTTC
d_gene: TRBD2
abundance: few
v_gene: TRBV5-4
j_gene: TRBJ2-7

CDR3aa: CASSQPGTGKNIQYF
CDR3nt: TGCGCCAGCAGCCAACCTGGGACAGGGAAAAACATTCAGTACTTC
d_gene: TRBD1
abundance: -
v_gene: TRBV4-3
j_gene: TRBJ2-4

CDR3aa: CASTGTVQNIQYF
CDR3nt: TGTGCCAGCACCGGGACAGTACAAAACATTCAGTACTTC
d_gene: TRBD1
abundance: many
v_gene: TRBV19
j_gene: TRBJ2-4

CDR3aa: CASSYGLAGTGELFF
CDR3nt: TGTGCCAGCAGTTATGGGCTAGCGGGGACCGGGGAGCTGTTTTTT
d_gene: TRBD2
abundance: -
v_gene: TRBV6-6
j_gene: TRBJ2-2

CDR3aa: CASSLGELAVAYEQYF
CDR3nt: TGCGCCAGCAGCTTGGGGGAACTAGCGGTAGCCTACGAGCAGTACTTC
d_gene: TRBD2
abundance: few
v_gene: TRBV5-1
j_gene: TRBJ2-7

CDR3aa: CASSSSVQGTQYF
CDR3nt: TGTGCCAGCAGCTCCTCGGTCCAGGGGACGCAGTATTTT
d_gene: -
abundance: few
v_gene: TRBV4-2
j_gene: TRBJ2-3

CDR3aa: CASSGQGWYTEAFF
CDR3nt: TGTGCCAGCAGCGGGCAGGGTTGGTACACTGAAGCTTTCTTT
d_gene: -
abundance: few
v_gene: TRBV5-8
j_gene: TRBJ1-1

CDR3aa: CASSQALSPGNTGELFF
CDR3nt: TGCGCCAGCAGCCAAGCATTGAGCCCGGGGAACACCGGGGAGCTGTTTTTT
d_gene: -
abundance: -
v_gene: TRBV4-3
j_gene: TRBJ2-2

CDR3aa: CASSQEAGGVDIQYF
CDR3nt: TGTGCCAGCAGCCAAGAAGCGGGAGGCGTGGACATTCAGTACTTC
d_gene: TRBD2
abundance: many
v_gene: TRBV5-5
j_gene: TRBJ2-4

CDR3aa: CSAQMGSTGRDTQYF
CDR3nt: TGCAGCGCGCAAATGGGGTCGACCGGGAGGGATACGCAGTATTTT
d_gene: TRBD2
abundance: -
v_gene: TRBV29-1
j_gene: TRBJ2-3

CDR3aa: CASSWTTGGNEKLFF
CDR3nt: TGTGCCAGCAGCTGGACTACAGGGGGTAATGAAAAACTGTTTTTT
d_gene: TRBD1
abundance: few
v_gene: TRBV7-9
j_gene: TRBJ1-4

CDR3aa: CASSVQGGNQPQHF
CDR3nt: TGTGCCAGCAGCGTACAGGGTGGCAATCAGCCCCAGCATTTT
d_gene: -
abundance: few
v_gene: TRBV7-2
j_gene: TRBJ1-5

CDR3aa: CASSLEDRMNEKLFF
CDR3nt: TGCGCCAGCAGCCTAGAGGACAGGATGAATGAAAAACTGTTTTTT
d_gene: TRBD1
abundance: few
v_gene: TRBV4-1
j_gene: TRBJ1-4

CDR3aa: CASSSFLGVSGANVLTF
CDR3nt: TGTGCCAGCAGCTCATTCCTAGGGGTCTCTGGGGCCAACGTCCTGACTTTC
d_gene: -
abundance: many
v_gene: TRBV7-9
j_gene: TRBJ2-6

CDR3aa: CASSQEGGLGELFF
CDR3nt: TGCGCCAGCAGCCAAGAGGGAGGACTTGGGGAGCTGTTTTTT
d_gene: -
abundance: -
v_gene: TRBV4-3
j_gene: TRBJ2-2

CDR3aa: CASSPNRNQPQHF
CDR3nt: TGTGCCAGCAGCCCCAACCGGAATCAGCCCCAGCATTTT
d_gene: -
abundance: -
v_gene: TRBV7-2
j_gene: TRBJ1-5

CDR3aa: CATSQRAKNIQYF
CDR3nt: TGTGCCACCAGCCAGAGGGCCAAAAACATTCAGTACTTC
d_gene: -
abundance: few
v_gene: TRBV15
j_gene: TRBJ2-4

CDR3aa: CASSLYRNEQFF
CDR3nt: TGTGCCAGCAGCTTGTATCGGAATGAGCAGTTCTTC
d_gene: -
abundance: -
v_gene: TRBV5-4
j_gene: TRBJ2-1

CDR3aa: CASSRAGPLDEQFF
CDR3nt: TGTGCCAGTAGTCGAGCGGGGCCCTTGGACGAGCAGTTCTTC
d_gene: TRBD2
abundance: few
v_gene: TRBV19
j_gene: TRBJ2-1

CDR3aa: CASSFPGRNEKLFF
CDR3nt: TGTGCCAGCAGCTTCCCCGGCAGAAATGAAAAACTGTTTTTT
d_gene: -
abundance: many
v_gene: TRBV7-9
j_gene: TRBJ1-4

CDR3aa: CASSQELVSFNQPQHF
CDR3nt: TGCGCCAGCAGCCAAGAGTTGGTCAGCTTCAATCAGCCCCAGCATTTT
d_gene: -
abundance: many
v_gene: TRBV4-3
j_gene: TRBJ1-5

CDR3aa: CASSTILSYEQYF
CDR3nt: TGTGCCAGCAGTACCATCCTCTCCTACGAGCAGTACTTC
d_gene: -
abundance: -
v_gene: TRBV7-9
j_gene: TRBJ2-7

CDR3aa: CATSKRVGSGTDTQYF
CDR3nt: TGTGCCACCAGCAAGAGGGTGGGTAGCGGCACAGATACGCAGTATTTT
d_gene: -
abundance: -
v_gene: TRBV15
j_gene: TRBJ2-3

CDR3aa: CASSGFGTSGGLDTQYF
CDR3nt: TGTGCCAGCAGCGGGTTTGGGACTAGCGGGGGGCTGGATACGCAGTATTTT
d_gene: TRBD2
abundance: many
v_gene: TRBV28
j_gene: TRBJ2-3

CDR3aa: CASSKARQASAYEQYF
CDR3nt: TGTGCCAGTAGCAAAGCCCGACAGGCGTCCGCCTACGAGCAGTACTTC
d_gene: -
abundance: -
v_gene: TRBV19
j_gene: TRBJ2-7

CDR3aa: CASSYSSGAGETQYF
CDR3nt: TGTGCCAGCAGTTACTCGAGCGGGGCCGGGGAGACCCAGTACTTC
d_gene: TRBD2
abundance: -
v_gene: TRBV6-6
j_gene: TRBJ2-5

CDR3aa: CASSRGTGAQETQYF
CDR3nt: TGTGCCAGCAGCCGAGGAACAGGGGCTCAAGAGACCCAGTACTTC
d_gene: TRBD1
abundance: -
v_gene: TRBV4-2
j_gene: TRBJ2-5

CDR3aa: CASSDRGRNTIYF
CDR3nt: TGTGCCAGCAGTGACAGGGGAAGAAACACCATATATTTT
d_gene: -
abundance: -
v_gene: TRBV2
j_gene: TRBJ1-3

CDR3aa: CASITDRSYGYTF
CDR3nt: TGTGCCAGCATCACGGACAGGTCCTATGGCTACACCTTC
d_gene: TRBD1
abundance: -
v_gene: TRBV7-3
j_gene: TRBJ1-2

CDR3aa: CASSQDLTTYEQYF
CDR3nt: TGTGCCAGCAGTCAGGATTTAACGACCTACGAGCAGTACTTC
d_gene: -
abundance: -
v_gene: TRBV11-2
j_gene: TRBJ2-7

CDR3aa: CASSSKGPGAGANVLTF
CDR3nt: TGTGCCAGCAGCTCTAAGGGGCCAGGGGCTGGGGCCAACGTCCTGACTTTC
d_gene: -
abundance: once
v_gene: TRBV7-3
j_gene: TRBJ2-6

CDR3aa: CASSDNYEQYF
CDR3nt: TGTGCCAGCAGTGACAACTACGAGCAGTACTTC
d_gene: -
abundance: few
v_gene: TRBV11-1
j_gene: TRBJ2-7

CDR3aa: CASRTVAGGRQTQYF
CDR3nt: TGTGCCAGCAGGACTGTAGCGGGAGGGAGGCAGACCCAGTACTTC
d_gene: TRBD2
abundance: few
v_gene: TRBV6-6
j_gene: TRBJ2-5

CDR3aa: CASSEAAFLTGGLHTQYF
CDR3nt: TGTGCCAGCAGTGAAGCGGCTTTCCTTACAGGGGGCTTGCATACGCAGTATTTT
d_gene: TRBD1
abundance: few
v_gene: TRBV6-1
j_gene: TRBJ2-3

CDR3aa: CATSRDITSGYEQYF
CDR3nt: TGTGCCACCAGCAGAGATATTACTAGCGGCTACGAGCAGTACTTC
d_gene: TRBD2
abundance: few
v_gene: TRBV15
j_gene: TRBJ2-7

CDR3aa: CASSRDRGTDTQYF
CDR3nt: TGCGCCAGCAGCCGGGACAGGGGGACGGATACGCAGTATTTT
d_gene: TRBD1
abundance: few
v_gene: TRBV4-3
j_gene: TRBJ2-3

CDR3aa: CASSLGTDTQYF
CDR3nt: TGTGCCAGCTCACTCGGCACAGATACGCAGTATTTT
d_gene: -
abundance: few
v_gene: TRBV18
j_gene: TRBJ2-3

CDR3aa: CASSTRQERGYTF
CDR3nt: TGTGCCAGCAGCACTCGACAGGAACGAGGCTACACCTTC
d_gene: -
abundance: many
v_gene: TRBV7-2
j_gene: TRBJ1-2

CDR3aa: CASSLGGRPHEQYF
CDR3nt: TGTGCCAGCAGCTTGGGTGGGAGACCCCACGAGCAGTACTTC
d_gene: -
abundance: few
v_gene: TRBV5-4
j_gene: TRBJ2-7

CDR3aa: CASSPSRGREQFF
CDR3nt: TGTGCCAGCAGTCCCTCTCGGGGGAGGGAGCAGTTCTTC
d_gene: -
abundance: -
v_gene: TRBV7-3
j_gene: TRBJ2-1

CDR3aa: CASSNGHRAASNEQFF
CDR3nt: TGTGCCAGCAGCAACGGGCATAGGGCCGCCAGCAATGAGCAGTTCTTC
d_gene: -
abundance: -
v_gene: TRBV11-2
j_gene: TRBJ2-1

CDR3aa: CASRADRGNIQYF
CDR3nt: TGTGCCAGCAGGGCGGACAGGGGAAACATTCAGTACTTC
d_gene: TRBD1
abundance: many
v_gene: TRBV2
j_gene: TRBJ2-4

CDR3aa: CASSLGFLNTEAFF
CDR3nt: TGTGCCAGCAGCTTAGGGTTTTTGAACACTGAAGCTTTCTTT
d_gene: -
abundance: few
v_gene: TRBV5-6
j_gene: TRBJ1-1

CDR3aa: CASSPSSGNTIYF
CDR3nt: TGTGCCAGCAGCCCCAGCTCTGGAAACACCATATATTTT
d_gene: -
abundance: -
v_gene: TRBV7-3
j_gene: TRBJ1-3

CDR3aa: CASSRRWVSRWTDTQYF
CDR3nt: TGTGCCAGTAGCCGGAGATGGGTGTCCCGTTGGACAGATACGCAGTATTTT
d_gene: -
abundance: -
v_gene: TRBV19
j_gene: TRBJ2-3